Described below is a single T cell receptor beta chain sequence and its context. Sequencing was performed with immunoSEQ multiplex PCR; in TCRdb, only in-frame clones are kept and a portion is missing. The repertoire holds 50,000 to 60,000 clones, with roughly 85% as singletons. These data originate in a study of cytotoxic CD8 clonotypes in ibrutinib-treated CLL. Germline values: CDR1 LNHDA, CDR2 SQIVND (reference sequence). CDR3 length: 15 amino acids. Trimming cost V 6 bases and J 0 bases, with 14 bases left between them. J is TRBJ1-1 and V is TRBV19; a weak D match, TRBD1 (6 bases). This specimen was PBMCs, taken after 24 months of ibrutinib treatment. This receptor was taken from a human donor with chronic lymphocytic leukemia. The CDR3 loop is CASRIQQGLNTEAFF. The DNA for the CDR3 is TGTGCCAGTAGGATTCAACAGGGTTTGAACACTGAAGCTTTCTTT.